These T cell receptor beta chains were read from a single sample in a study of T cell responses to AZD1222 COVID-19 vaccine. Produced via immunoSEQ multiplex PCR; TCRdb's table is partial and in-frame only. The sample lists about 100,000 clones, approximately 91% occurring once. The source was peripheral blood, collected on day 0 of AZD1222 vaccination. Receptors were obtained from an adult in good health. Each CDR3 is given with its conserved first and last residue. D genes are given only for firm matches. Rows may omit the clone size; those that give it use once, few, many or a size class.

>TRBV24-1|NA|TRBD1|TRBJ2-3|15
TGTGCCACCAGTGGGGCACCCCAGGGGGATGATACGCAGTATTTT
CATSGAPQGDDTQYF
>TRBV19|NA|NA|TRBJ2-7|14
TGTGCCAGTGGGGGGACATATGGCACCTACGAGCAGTACTTC
CASGGTYGTYEQYF
>TRBV5-1|NA|NA|TRBJ2-6|18
TGCGCCAGCGGAATACAGGGGAGGTCCGTCTCTGGGGCCAACGTCCTGACTTTC
CASGIQGRSVSGANVLTF
>TRBV12-2|NA|NA|TRBJ1-2|15
TGTGCAAGTCGCTTAGGCCCAGTTGGGGTCTATGGCTACACCTTC
CASRLGPVGVYGYTF
>TRBV27|once|NA|TRBJ1-2|16
TGTGCCAGCAGTTTAAAACCCCCGGGAACCAACTATGGCTACACCTTC
CASSLKPPGTNYGYTF
>TRBV5-6|NA|NA|TRBJ1-1|12
TGTGCCAGCAGCTGGGCCAGGGGTTGGGCTTTCTTT
CASSWARGWAFF
>TRBV11-2|NA|NA|TRBJ1-2|14
TGTGCCAGCAATGATCGTCGGAGGGACTATGGCTACACCTTC
CASNDRRRDYGYTF
>TRBV4-2|few|TRBD1|TRBJ1-2|17
TGTGCCAGCAGCCAAGAAATGGACAGGCCCCTGAACTATGGCTACACCTTC
CASSQEMDRPLNYGYTF
>TRBV27|NA|NA|TRBJ2-7|13
TGTGCCAGCAGCGTAAACAGGGTCCACGAGCAGTACTTC
CASSVNRVHEQYF
>TRBV27|NA|TRBD2|TRBJ2-2|17
TGTGCCACCAGGACTAGCTCAAAGGGAATACCCACCGGGGAGCTGTTTTTT
CATRTSSKGIPTGELFF
>TRBV7-2|NA|NA|TRBJ1-5|14
TGTGCCAGCAGCTTTTGGGACCGCAATCAGCCCCAGCATTTT
CASSFWDRNQPQHF
>TRBV29-1|NA|NA|TRBJ2-5|14
TGCAGCGTATTGTTCCGGCACACACAAGAGACCCAGTACTTC
CSVLFRHTQETQYF
>TRBV11-3|NA|NA|TRBJ1-5|13
TGTGCCAGCAGCTGGACAGAGAATCAGCCCCAGCATTTT
CASSWTENQPQHF
>TRBV27|NA|NA|TRBJ2-7|15
TGTGCCAGCAGTTTCGGCCAACAGGACTCCTACGAGCAGTACTTC
CASSFGQQDSYEQYF
>TRBV20-1|NA|NA|TRBJ2-7|11
TGCAGTGTTCGACAGGTCTACGAGCAGTACTTC
CSVRQVYEQYF
>TRBV7-8|NA|NA|TRBJ1-2|14
TGTGCCAGCAGCCCGTGGGACGGGAACTATGGCTACACCTTC
CASSPWDGNYGYTF
>TRBV5-6|NA|TRBD1|TRBJ2-7|15
TGTGCCAGCAGCATTAACAGGGGGGCGGGTTACGAGCAGTACTTC
CASSINRGAGYEQYF
>TRBV7-9|NA|TRBD1|TRBJ2-7|14
TGTGCCAGCAGCTCCGACAGGGAACTCTACGAGCAGTACTTC
CASSSDRELYEQYF
>TRBV11-2|once|NA|TRBJ2-7|13
TGTGCCAGCAGCTATGGCCCCCAGGCCGAGCAGTACTTC
CASSYGPQAEQYF
>TRBV24-1|NA|TRBD2|TRBJ2-1|21
TGTGCCACCAGTGATCCGCTCTATAGGGGCGCTAGCGGGAACTCCTACAATGAGCAGTTCTTC
CATSDPLYRGASGNSYNEQFF
>TRBV20-1|once|NA|TRBJ2-7|10
TGCAGTGCTAACGGCTACGAGCAGTACTTC
CSANGYEQYF
>TRBV27|NA|TRBD1|TRBJ2-5|15
TGTGCCAGCAGTTTATCCCGACAGGGCGGGGAGACCCAGTACTTC
CASSLSRQGGETQYF
>TRBV6-2/TRBV6-3|NA|NA|TRBJ1-5|16
TGTGCCAGCAGCCCTGGGGCGGACAGCAGTATCCAGCCCCAGCATTTT
CASSPGADSSIQPQHF
>TRBV9|NA|TRBD1|TRBJ1-2|14
TGTGCCAGCAGCGCCCTGGACAGGGGCTATGGCTACACCTTC
CASSALDRGYGYTF
>TRBV28|NA|TRBD2|TRBJ2-7|17
TGTGCCAGCAGTTTTCAGACTAGCGGGGGTACCGAGGTGGAGCAGTACTTC
CASSFQTSGGTEVEQYF
>TRBV27|NA|NA|TRBJ2-3|14
TGTGCCAGCAGTTCTACAGATAGCACAGATACGCAGTATTTT
CASSSTDSTDTQYF
>TRBV6-5|once|TRBD2|TRBJ2-1|14
TGTGCCAGCAGGACTGGACTAGCGGGAAATGAGCAGTTCTTC
CASRTGLAGNEQFF
>TRBV5-4|NA|NA|TRBJ1-1|12
TGTGCCAGCAGCTTGAACGGGGCTGAAGCTTTCTTT
CASSLNGAEAFF
>TRBV6-5|NA|NA|TRBJ1-2|15
TGTGCCAGCAGTCCACGACAGGCACTTAACTATGGCTACACCTTC
CASSPRQALNYGYTF
>TRBV7-9|once|NA|TRBJ1-1|12
TGTGCCAGCAGCCCAAGGGCGACTGAAGCTTTCTTT
CASSPRATEAFF
>TRBV2|NA|NA|TRBJ2-2|12
TGTGCCAGCAACCTTGGCACCGGGGAGCTGTTTTTT
CASNLGTGELFF
>TRBV27|NA|TRBD2|TRBJ2-3|16
TGTGCCAGCAGTCCAGAGGGGACTAGCGGGGGCTCACGAGGGTATTTT
CASSPEGTSGGSRGYF
>TRBV21-1|NA|NA|TRBJ2-2|19
TGTGCCAGCAGCAAAGAGAGCCTAGCGGACAACGAGGGTACCGGGGAGCTGTTTTTT
CASSKESLADNEGTGELFF